The 13 T cell receptor beta chains presented below share a single source sample, sequenced in a study of shared clonotypes between healthy human individuals. The method was immunoSEQ multiplex PCR; TCRdb's version includes in-frame clones alone and lacks a portion of them. The sample contains 2 million to 2.5 million clones, approximately 94% of which appear only once. Specimen: naive CD4+ T cells sorted from blood. Subset here: CD45RA+ positively selected. These receptors came from a man between 18 and 35 years old in good health.

This chain connects TRBV4-1 to TRBJ2-3; possibly TRBD1 for D (7 bases). The germline V gene has CDR1 MGHRA and CDR2 YSYEKL. The CDR3 has 19 amino acids. The V gene lost 7 bases and the J gene lost 0 bases, with 26 bases spanning the gap. CDR3: CASTRGTDIFFPSTDTQYF. CDR3 sequence (DNA): TGCGCCAGCACCCGGGGGACAGACATATTCTTTCCTAGCACAGATACGCAGTATTTT.

The gene calls are TRBV16 and TRBJ2-3; the D call may be TRBD1 or TRBD2 (5 bases each). This CDR3 has 14 residues. Deletions cut 0 bases from V and 4 bases from J, with 8 bases between. In germline, CDR1 is KGHSY, CDR2 FQNENV. The CDR3 loop is CASSQSRGADTQYF. The DNA of the CDR3 is TGTGCCAGCAGCCAATCTCGAGGGGCAGATACGCAGTATTTT.

The chain carries TRBV18 and TRBJ2-1; no reliable D call. Germline assignment: CDR1 KGHSH and CDR2 LQKENI. The CDR3 runs to 11 residues. With 6 bases removed from V and 10 bases from J, the gap between germline ends came to 10 bases. Written as DNA, the CDR3 is TGTGCCAGCTCCCCTTCCCTCGAGCAGTTCTTC. Translation: CASSPSLEQFF.

The chain couples TRBV18 to TRBJ2-4; maybe TRBD1 (6 bases). Germline loops: CDR1 KGHSH, CDR2 LQKENI. The CDR3 runs 16 residues. Trimming took off 4 bases at V and 1 base at J, with 14 bases between the two ends. The CDR3 sequence is CASSLPGTSAKNIQYF. The CDR3 DNA is TGTGCCAGCTCACTTCCGGGGACATCCGCCAAAAACATTCAGTACTTC.

This sequence joins TRBV19 and TRBJ1-1; a possible D gene is TRBD1 (6 bases). This CDR3 has 15 residues. The germline V gene encodes CDR1 LNHDA and CDR2 SQIVND (reference sequence). V dropped 3 bases and J dropped 2 bases, with 13 bases sitting between them. The CDR3 DNA is TGTGCCAGTAGTATCACAGGGAACATTAACACTGAAGCTTTCTTT. The encoded protein is CASSITGNINTEAFF.

The J gene is TRBJ1-1, the V gene TRBV28, with a weak D call TRBD1 (5 bases). Germline V gene lookup returns CDR1 MDHEN and CDR2 SYDVKM. V gave up 7 bases and J gave up 9 bases, with 21 bases separating them. CDR3 length equals 14 residues. The CDR3 loop is CASIPNSRGTKAFF. The CDR3 DNA is TGTGCCAGCATCCCGAACTCTCGGGGCACCAAAGCTTTCTTT.

The chain links TRBV15 to TRBJ1-5; TRBD1 is a possible D gene (6 bases). V lost 0 bases to trimming and J lost 7 bases, with 7 bases between them. CDR1 and CDR2 from the germline V gene are LNHNV and YYDKDF (reference sequence). The CDR3 is 13 amino acids. DNA for the CDR3: TGTGCCACCAGCAGAGAACAGGGACAGCCCCAGCATTTT. This encodes CATSREQGQPQHF.

The chain combines TRBV4-3 with TRBJ2-5; D unresolved. V lost 0 bases and J lost 5, with 13 bases in between. This CDR3 spans 15 amino acids. Germline values: CDR1 LGHNA, CDR2 YSLEER. The CDR3 bases are TGCGCCAGCAGCCAAGAAGGGTCCTTAGGGGAGACCCAGTACTTC. Protein sequence: CASSQEGSLGETQYF.

The CDR3 loop is CASSQESGSADTQYF. The CDR3 DNA reads TGCGCCAGCAGCCAAGAATCCGGAAGCGCAGATACGCAGTATTTT. V gene TRBV4-3 combines with J gene TRBJ2-3; D is unresolved. V was pared by 0 bases and J by 4 bases, with 11 bases between. This CDR3 contains 15 residues. Germline CDR1 LGHNA, CDR2 YSLEER.

This chain links TRBV21-1 with TRBJ1-1. TRBV21-1 is assigned pseudogene status. The length of the CDR3 is 16 residues. The CDR3 region has the DNA TGTGCCAGCAGCCCAACGAGAGCCCGGGGGTACACTGAAGCTTTCTTT. Encoded protein: CASSPTRARGYTEAFF.

The rearrangement uses TRBV5-4 and TRBJ2-1; 12 nucleotides match TRBD2. The germline V gene has CDR1 SGHNT and CDR2 YYREEE (reference sequence). Trimming took 5 bases from V and 0 from J; bases not matched to a gene: 6. CDR3 length: 17 residues. CDR3 DNA: TGTGCCAGCAGTTCGAGGACTAGCGGGGACTCCTACAATGAGCAGTTCTTC. It yields the protein CASSSRTSGDSYNEQFF.

The J gene is TRBJ2-5, the V gene TRBV12-5; 8 bases agree with TRBD1. V gave up 7 bases and J gave up 4 bases; unmatched junction bases: 11. In germline, CDR1 is LGHNT, CDR2 FRNRAP. The CDR3 extends over 15 amino acids. The CDR3 protein is CASASMQGAGETQYF. Here the CDR3 DNA reads TGTGCTAGTGCCAGTATGCAGGGGGCCGGAGAGACCCAGTACTTC.

V usage is TRBV18 and J usage is TRBJ2-7; D is possibly TRBD2 (6 bases). The germline V gene encodes CDR1 KGHSH and CDR2 LQKENI. V was pared by 4 bases and J by 0 bases, with 13 bases between. The CDR3 spans 15 residues. The CDR3 reads CASSHSGLRSYEQYF. The CDR3 DNA sequence: TGTGCCAGCTCACACTCGGGACTCCGCTCCTACGAGCAGTACTTC.